This passage covers 14 T cell receptor beta chains from one sample sequenced in a study of blood T cell repertoires in COVID-19. Sequencing used immunoSEQ multiplex PCR; TCRdb keeps in-frame clones, though not all of them. The sample shows about 250,000 clones, 75% to 90% of them seen only once. Sequencing used peripheral blood. All receptors come from a woman in her thirties with active or convalescent COVID-19.

The CDR3 region has the DNA TGCAGTGCTAGTGGAGACACGAACACTGAAGCTTTCTTT. It encodes CSASGDTNTEAFF. This sequence joins TRBV20-1 and TRBJ1-1; D not resolved. The CDR3 extends over 13 amino acids. CDR1 is DFQATT and CDR2 is SNEGSKA in the germline V gene (reference sequence). Trimming removed 3 bases from V and 1 base from J, with 9 bases in between.

This clone was counted only a few times. The chain joins TRBV7-3 to TRBJ2-1, with 13 nucleotides matching TRBD2. Germline CDR1 reads SGHTA; CDR2 reads FQGTGA. The CDR3 has 14 residues. V shed 2 bases and J 13 bases; nucleotides not matched to a gene: 5. CDR3 sequence (DNA): TGTGCCAGCAGCTTAGGAGGGACTAGCGGGGTTCAGTTCTTC. This codes for CASSLGGTSGVQFF.

CDR3 region: CASSAYGLSDSGNTIYF. CDR3 nucleotide sequence: TGTGCCAGCAGCGCTTATGGACTGTCCGACTCTGGAAACACCATATATTTT. The V call is TRBV7-2, the J call TRBJ1-3; no reliable D call. CDR3 length: 17 residues. Germline V lookup: CDR1 SGHTA, CDR2 FQGNSA. V dropped 5 bases and J dropped 0 bases, with 17 bases sitting between them.

This clone has only one observation. This chain connects TRBV20-1 to TRBJ1-1; a weak D match, TRBD1 (5 bases). The V end lost 6 bases, the J end lost 12 bases, and 17 bases lay between the germline ends. The CDR3 consists of 11 residues. CDR1 and CDR2 (germline): DFQATT, SNEGSKA (reference sequence). CDR3 in DNA: TGCAGTGCCCCGGACATCTCGAAGACTTTCTTT. Translating it yields CSAPDISKTFF.

This chain joins TRBV7-9 and TRBJ2-2; the match to TRBD1 covers 7 bases. Germline V lookup: CDR1 SEHNR, CDR2 FQNEAQ (reference sequence). The CDR3 runs 15 residues. V gave up 5 bases and J gave up 4 bases; unmatched junction bases: 7. The CDR3 is CASSRQGIGTGELFF. The CDR3 DNA reads as TGTGCCAGCAGCCGACAGGGTATCGGCACCGGGGAGCTGTTTTTT. Using reference TRBV7-9 and TRBJ2-2 for the parts outside the CDR3, the full variable domain is DTGVSQNPRHKITKRGQNVTFRCDPISEHNRLYWYRQTLGQGPEFLTYFQNEAQLEKSRLLSDRFSAERPKGSFSTLEIQRTEQGDSAMYLCASSRQGIGTGELFFGEGSRLTVL.

J is TRBJ2-2 and V is TRBV28; 9 nucleotides match TRBD1. This CDR3 comprises 20 residues. Per germline, CDR1 MDHEN and CDR2 SYDVKM. With 7 bases clipped from V and 7 bases from J, the junction kept 25 bases outside the gene matches. The CDR3 nucleotides read TGTGCCAGCACCTTGATAACCTCGGACAGGGGAGCTTTCTTTGACGGGGAGCTGTTTTTT. It codes for CASTLITSDRGAFFDGELFF.

V and J are TRBV9 and TRBJ1-4, with 11 bases matching TRBD1. The V and J ends lost 3 bases and 5 bases, in that order; junction bases with no gene match: 6. CDR3 length equals 16 residues. Per germline, CDR1 SGDLS and CDR2 YYNGEE. CDR3 region: CASSAGTGGENEKLFF. CDR3 in DNA: TGTGCCAGCAGCGCCGGGACAGGGGGGGAGAATGAAAAACTGTTTTTT.

The V call is TRBV6-5, the J call TRBJ1-2; D uncertain. This CDR3 has 14 residues. Germline CDR1 is MNHEY and CDR2 is SVGAGI. Trimming left V 5 bases short and J 2 bases short, with 12 bases between. This CDR3 is CASSRGSMNYGYTF. In DNA form, the CDR3 reads TGTGCCAGCAGTCGCGGGTCTATGAACTATGGCTACACCTTC.

This clone was recorded a few times. CDR3 in amino acids: CASSTVVDTEAFF. The DNA for the CDR3 is TGTGCCAGTAGTACTGTTGTTGACACTGAAGCTTTCTTT. The chain links TRBV19 to TRBJ1-1; D ambiguous. The CDR3 runs to 13 residues. The V gene lost 4 bases and the J gene lost 3 bases, with 9 bases spanning the gap. Germline-derived CDR1 and CDR2 are LNHDA and SQIVND (reference sequence). Filled out from reference TRBV19 and TRBJ1-1, the complete variable domain reads DGGITQSPKYLFRKEGQNVTLSCEQNLNHDAMYWYRQDPGQGLRLIYYSQIVNDFQKGDIAEGYSVSREKKESFPLTVTSAQKNPTAFYLCASSTVVDTEAFFGQGTRLTVV.

Worth noting for this clone: The junction shows a germline mismatch at one end, possibly a read error. This CDR3 is also generated by other DNA sequences in the sample. The chain has TRBV7-9 and TRBJ2-7; 10 nucleotides align to TRBD2. The germline CDR1 and CDR2 sequences are SEHNR and FQNEAQ (reference sequence). The CDR3 totals 13 residues. CDR3: CASSRTSGYEQYF. The CDR3 DNA is TGTGCTAGCAGCCGGACTAGCGGCTACGAGCAGTACTTC.

The genes are TRBV11-2 and TRBJ1-2; D unclear. V was clipped by 1 base and J by 8 bases, with 11 bases between them. CDR1 SGHAT and CDR2 FQNNGV come from the germline V gene. The CDR3 is made up of 13 amino acids. The DNA of the CDR3 is TGTGCCAGCAGCTTAGTGAAGGAGGGAGGCTACACCTTC. Its translation is CASSLVKEGGYTF.

The rearrangement links TRBV7-2 to TRBJ2-1; 13 bases fit TRBD2. This CDR3 is built from 17 residues. V shed 6 bases, J shed 2 bases, and the junction held 7 bases outside the gene matches. Germline CDR1 reads SGHTA; CDR2 reads FQGNSA. The CDR3 DNA reads TGTGCCAGCAGACCCACTAGCGGGGGGGCAACCTACAATGAGCAGTTCTTC. Translation: CASRPTSGGATYNEQFF.

V is TRBV19 and J is TRBJ1-5; D remains unclear. The CDR3 totals 14 residues. V shed 1 base and J shed 4 bases, with 8 bases lying between them. CDR1 LNHDA and CDR2 SQIVND come from the germline V gene (reference sequence). DNA for the CDR3: TGTGCCAGTAGTATAGTGGACTTGAATCAGCCCCAGCATTTT. This translates into CASSIVDLNQPQHF.

The chain combines TRBV9 with TRBJ2-7; D may be TRBD1 (5 bases). CDR3 length: 15 residues. Per germline, CDR1 SGDLS and CDR2 YYNGEE. The V gene lost 0 bases and the J gene lost 6 bases, with 16 bases spanning the gap. The CDR3: CASSVDSRARGEQYF. The CDR3 DNA reads as TGTGCCAGCAGCGTAGATTCCAGGGCAAGGGGCGAGCAGTACTTC.